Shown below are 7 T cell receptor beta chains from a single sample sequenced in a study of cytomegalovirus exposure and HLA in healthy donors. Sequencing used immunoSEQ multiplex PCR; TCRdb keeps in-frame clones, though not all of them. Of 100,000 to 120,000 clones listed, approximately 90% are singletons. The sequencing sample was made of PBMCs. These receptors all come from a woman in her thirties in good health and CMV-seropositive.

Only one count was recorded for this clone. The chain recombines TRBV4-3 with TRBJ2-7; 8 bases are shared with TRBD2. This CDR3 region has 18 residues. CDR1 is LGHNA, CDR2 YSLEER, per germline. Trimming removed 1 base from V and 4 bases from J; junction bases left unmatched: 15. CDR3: CASSQGIGNGRAIYEQYF. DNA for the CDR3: TGCGCCAGCAGCCAAGGAATAGGTAACGGGAGGGCCATATACGAGCAGTACTTC.

DNA for the CDR3: TGTGCCTGGAGTGAGGCTAGTCAAGAGACCCAGTACTTC. Its protein product is CAWSEASQETQYF. The chain combines TRBV30 with TRBJ2-5, with D hard to call. The germline CDR1 and CDR2 sequences are GTSNPN and SVGIG (reference sequence). The CDR3 has 13 amino acids. Trimming took off 1 base at V and 2 bases at J, with 8 bases between the two ends.

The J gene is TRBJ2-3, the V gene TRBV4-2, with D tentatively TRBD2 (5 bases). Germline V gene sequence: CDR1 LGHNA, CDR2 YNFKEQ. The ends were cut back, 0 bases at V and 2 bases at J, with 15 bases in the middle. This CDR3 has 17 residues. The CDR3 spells CASSQDQDLRATDTQYF. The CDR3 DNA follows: TGTGCCAGCAGCCAAGATCAGGATCTGCGGGCCACAGATACGCAGTATTTT.

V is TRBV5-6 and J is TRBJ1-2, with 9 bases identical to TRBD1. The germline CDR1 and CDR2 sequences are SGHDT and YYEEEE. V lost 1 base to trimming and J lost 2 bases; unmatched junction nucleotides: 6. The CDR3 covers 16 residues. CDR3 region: CASSLWGQGWNYGYTF. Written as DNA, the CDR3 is TGTGCCAGCAGCTTGTGGGGACAGGGATGGAACTATGGCTACACCTTC.

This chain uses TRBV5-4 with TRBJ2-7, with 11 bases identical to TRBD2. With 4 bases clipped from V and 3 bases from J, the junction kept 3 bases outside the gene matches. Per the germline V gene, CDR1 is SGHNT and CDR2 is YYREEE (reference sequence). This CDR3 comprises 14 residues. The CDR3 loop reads CASSSGTSGYEQYF. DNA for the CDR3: TGTGCCAGCAGCAGCGGGACTAGCGGCTACGAGCAGTACTTC.

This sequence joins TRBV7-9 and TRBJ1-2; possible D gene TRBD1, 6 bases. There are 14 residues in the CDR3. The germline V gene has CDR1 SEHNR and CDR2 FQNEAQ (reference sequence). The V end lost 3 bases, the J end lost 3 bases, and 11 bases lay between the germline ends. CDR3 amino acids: CASSFVGGDYGYTF. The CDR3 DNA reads TGTGCCAGCAGCTTCGTTGGGGGCGACTATGGCTACACCTTC.

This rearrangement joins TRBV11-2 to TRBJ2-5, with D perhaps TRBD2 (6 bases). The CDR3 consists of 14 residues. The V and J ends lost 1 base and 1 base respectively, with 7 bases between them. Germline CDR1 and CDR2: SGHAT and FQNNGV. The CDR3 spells CASSLGDSQETQYF. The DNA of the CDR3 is TGTGCCAGCAGCTTAGGGGACTCCCAAGAGACCCAGTACTTC.